This T cell receptor beta chain was found in a study of T cell repertoires in cytomegalovirus infection. Study-wide background: A matching HLA type, together with CMV infection, was signaled by public TCR beta signatures. Study results and caveats: Carriers of CMV and the relevant HLA type were discriminated by public TCR beta frequency. In two of eight donors, the top clonotype was HLA-C-restricted CMV-specific.

Concerning this clonotype: Its antigen is as yet unknown. A much more abundant neighbour one base away suggests this may be a read error.

From the reads, TCRdb called clonotypes with MiXCR, one entry per CDR3 protein. The table has around 630,000 distinct CDR3 sequences, roughly 24% seen once; the top ten hold 6.5% to 10%. This sequence originates from a human donor in good health (CMV status not recorded). Some clones in this sample may be carry-over from other donors' samples. The sample consisted of CD8+ T cells from PBMCs.

CDR3 in amino acids: CVSSLVTSGRFNEQFF. In DNA, the CDR3 is TGTGTCAGCAGCTTAGTGACTAGCGGGAGGTTCAATGAGCAGTTCTTC. The chain recombines TRBV7-2 with TRBJ2-1; TRBD2 matches 13 bases. Germline values: CDR1 SGHTA, CDR2 FQGNSA. The CDR3 totals 16 residues.